These T cell receptor beta chains were read from a single sample in a study of siplizumab effects on memory and regulatory T cells. Sequenced by immunoSEQ multiplex PCR; TCRdb stores in-frame clones only, minus some. Altogether around 95,000 clones are present, 94% being singletons, with the ten largest covering roughly 1.4%. The specimen was non-Treg CD4+ T cells sorted from blood. These receptor sequences come from a human donor in good health. CDR3s include the opening cysteine and the closing phenylalanine or tryptophan. Each record gives: clone size, D gene, J gene, V gene, CDR3 protein, CDR3 DNA. D genes are given only for firm matches. The listing skips clone size in some rows; elsewhere it reads once, few, many or a size class.

NA | NA | TRBJ1-2 | TRBV11-2 | CASRTARGIDGYTF | TGTGCCAGCAGAACAGCGCGGGGGATTGATGGCTACACCTTC
NA | TRBD1 | TRBJ2-1 | TRBV2 | CASSVEGTGGDEQFF | TGTGCCAGCAGTGTTGAGGGGACAGGGGGCGATGAGCAGTTCTTC
NA | NA | TRBJ2-7 | TRBV19 | CASSIDSSTATYEQYF | TGTGCCAGTAGTATAGATAGCTCGACAGCAACCTACGAGCAGTACTTC
NA | TRBD2 | TRBJ2-1 | TRBV7-3 | CASSLRGLAGVRSYNEQFF | TGTGCCAGCAGCTTAAGGGGGCTAGCGGGAGTTCGCTCCTACAATGAGCAGTTCTTC
NA | TRBD2 | TRBJ2-1 | TRBV9 | CASSVLAGEPSNEQFF | TGTGCCAGCAGCGTCTTAGCGGGAGAGCCATCTAATGAGCAGTTCTTC
NA | NA | TRBJ2-1 | TRBV19 | CASQFRDAAYYNEQFF | TGTGCCAGTCAATTCCGGGATGCCGCCTACTACAATGAGCAGTTCTTC
once | TRBD1 | TRBJ1-4 | TRBV19 | CASKLGRTGDPTNEKLFF | TGTGCCAGTAAGCTGGGTAGGACAGGGGACCCAACTAATGAAAAACTGTTTTTT
NA | NA | TRBJ2-7 | TRBV28 | CASVTGSSYEQYF | TGTGCCAGCGTTACAGGGTCATCCTACGAGCAGTACTTC
NA | NA | TRBJ1-1 | TRBV10-3 | CAISDPGEMNTEAFF | TGTGCCATCAGTGACCCCGGGGAAATGAACACTGAAGCTTTCTTT
NA | NA | TRBJ1-2 | TRBV5-3 | CARSLAPGF | TGTGCCAGAAGCTTGGCCCCCGGTTTC
NA | NA | TRBJ2-3 | TRBV9 | CASSVEALGSDTQYF | TGTGCCAGCAGCGTAGAAGCTTTAGGGTCAGATACGCAGTATTTT
NA | TRBD2 | TRBJ2-5 | TRBV19 | CASSKREGFDETQYF | TGTGCCAGTAGTAAGCGGGAGGGATTTGACGAGACCCAGTACTTC
NA | NA | TRBJ2-7 | TRBV19 | CASSRTAHRASYEQYF | TGTGCCAGTAGTAGGACAGCGCATAGGGCGTCCTACGAGCAGTACTTC
NA | TRBD2 | TRBJ2-5 | TRBV7-2 | CASSLVTSGSAETQYF | TGTGCCAGCAGCTTAGTGACTAGCGGGAGTGCCGAGACCCAGTACTTC
NA | TRBD1 | TRBJ1-2 | TRBV2 | CASNDDRGSGYTF | TGTGCCAGCAATGACGACAGGGGGTCTGGCTACACCTTC
NA | TRBD1 | TRBJ2-7 | TRBV11-2 | CASSFSSSGNRGVHEQYF | TGTGCCAGCAGCTTTTCTTCTTCCGGGAACAGGGGGGTCCACGAGCAGTACTTC
NA | TRBD1 | TRBJ1-5 | TRBV19 | CASSPRDSLRINQPQHF | TGTGCCAGTAGTCCTCGGGACAGTTTACGTATCAATCAGCCCCAGCATTTT
NA | NA | TRBJ2-2 | TRBV27 | CASSSGRFRSTGELFF | TGTGCCAGCAGCAGCGGACGATTCAGGTCCACCGGGGAGCTGTTTTTT
NA | NA | TRBJ1-2 | TRBV14 | CASSQEIGLGYTF | TGTGCCAGCAGCCAAGAAATCGGGCTTGGCTACACCTTC
NA | TRBD2 | TRBJ2-5 | TRBV6-5 | CASSPIAGGTETQYF | TGTGCCAGCAGTCCCATAGCGGGAGGAACGGAGACCCAGTACTTC
NA | NA | TRBJ2-2 | TRBV30 | CAWNGLSTGELFF | TGTGCCTGGAATGGCCTTTCCACCGGGGAGCTGTTTTTT
NA | NA | TRBJ1-2 | TRBV19 | CASSKPVGGYTF | TGTGCCAGTAGTAAGCCAGTCGGTGGCTACACCTTC
once | NA | TRBJ2-1 | TRBV18 | CASSPGLAHNEQFF | TGTGCCAGCTCACCCGGGCTAGCCCACAATGAGCAGTTCTTC
NA | TRBD1 | TRBJ1-5 | TRBV7-8 | CASSARQGQPQHF | TGTGCCAGCAGCGCCCGACAGGGTCAGCCCCAGCATTTT
once | TRBD1 | TRBJ2-5 | TRBV12-5 | CASGRTGGGETQYF | TGTGCTAGTGGCAGGACAGGGGGAGGAGAGACCCAGTACTTC
NA | NA | TRBJ2-3 | TRBV11-1 | CASSPGDTQYF | TGTGCCAGCAGCCCCGGGGATACGCAGTATTTT
NA | NA | TRBJ1-1 | TRBV11-2 | CASSSTDRNTEAFF | TGTGCCAGCAGCTCGACGGACAGGAACACTGAAGCTTTCTTT
NA | TRBD1 | TRBJ1-6 | TRBV28 | CASSLGTGVGLNSPLHF | TGTGCCAGCAGTTTAGGCACAGGGGTGGGGCTTAATTCACCCCTCCACTTT
NA | NA | TRBJ1-1 | TRBV18 | CASSPAGARTEAFF | TGTGCCAGCTCACCGGCGGGGGCTCGCACTGAAGCTTTCTTT
NA | NA | TRBJ1-5 | TRBV10-3 | CAIRTPNQPQHF | TGTGCCATCAGGACACCCAATCAGCCCCAGCATTTT
NA | TRBD2 | TRBJ2-7 | TRBV5-1 | CASSREGLAGGRYEQYF | TGCGCCAGCAGCCGAGAAGGACTAGCGGGAGGCCGCTACGAGCAGTACTTC
NA | NA | TRBJ1-3 | TRBV18 | CASSPPSHPAGGNTIYF | TGTGCCAGCTCACCACCTTCACACCCCGCAGGTGGAAACACCATATATTTT
NA | NA | TRBJ2-6 | TRBV15 | CATTAQESGANVLTF | TGTGCCACCACCGCCCAGGAATCTGGGGCCAACGTCCTGACTTTC
NA | TRBD1 | TRBJ2-7 | TRBV19 | CASRNRQGPYEQYF | TGTGCCAGTAGGAACCGACAGGGGCCCTACGAGCAGTACTTC
NA | NA | TRBJ2-1 | TRBV21-1 | CASSKWASGRYEQFF | TGTGCCAGCAGCAAATGGGCTAGCGGGAGATATGAGCAGTTCTTC
NA | TRBD2 | TRBJ2-7 | TRBV11-2 | CASSLILGTSGSGNEQYF | TGTGCCAGCAGCTTAATTTTGGGGACTAGCGGGAGTGGGAACGAGCAGTACTTC
NA | NA | TRBJ1-2 | TRBV18 | CASSPSQGTSSTDGYTF | TGTGCCAGCTCACCGTCACAAGGTACCAGTTCAACCGATGGCTACACCTTC
once | TRBD2 | TRBJ2-1 | TRBV7-9 | CASSLSLAEQDNEQFF | TGTGCCAGCAGCTTAAGTCTAGCGGAACAGGACAATGAGCAGTTCTTC
NA | TRBD2 | TRBJ2-7 | TRBV7-9 | CASSLRGLAGLDEQYF | TGTGCCAGCAGCTTAAGAGGACTAGCGGGTTTGGACGAGCAGTACTTC
NA | TRBD2 | TRBJ2-2 | TRBV2 | CASSRGAGGRTGELFF | TGTGCCAGCTCCCGGGGAGCGGGAGGGAGGACCGGGGAGCTGTTTTTT
NA | NA | TRBJ2-1 | TRBV7-6 | CASSLSGDSTKFF | TGTGCCAGCAGCTTATCCGGGGACTCCACGAAGTTCTTC
NA | TRBD2 | TRBJ2-1 | TRBV5-4 | CASRRAGASGSGEQFF | TGTGCCAGCAGACGAGCTGGGGCTAGCGGGAGTGGGGAGCAGTTCTTC
NA | NA | TRBJ2-3 | TRBV4-1 | CASSLTGSGSTDTQYF | TGCGCCAGCAGCCTGACAGGTAGCGGGAGCACAGATACGCAGTATTTT
NA | NA | TRBJ1-1 | TRBV11-2 | CASSPQTEAFF | TGTGCCAGCAGCCCGCAGACTGAAGCTTTCTTT
NA | TRBD2 | TRBJ2-5 | TRBV5-1 | CASSLRTSGVNQETQYF | TGCGCCAGCAGCCTGAGGACTAGCGGGGTAAACCAAGAGACCCAGTACTTC
NA | NA | TRBJ1-2 | TRBV6-6 | CASSPRQAPGYGYTF | TGTGCCAGCAGCCCCAGACAGGCCCCGGGCTATGGCTACACCTTC
NA | NA | TRBJ1-4 | TRBV6-5 | CASSYSANEKLFF | TGTGCCAGCAGTTACTCCGCTAATGAAAAACTGTTTTTT